This section outlines one T cell receptor beta chain sequence together with its context. Antigen: not known. CDR3 regions were amplified by Arm-PCR using iRepertoire HTBI primers to build TCR beta libraries. TCRdb itself ran the multiplex PCR reads through MiXCR, one entry per CDR3 protein. The sample consists of some 420,000 distinct CDR3 sequences, 22% of them appearing once. These data originate in a study of regulatory T cells in long-lasting Graves disease. General study results and limits: Persistent disease exhibited a predilection for TRBV28, TRBJ1-2 and TRBJ2-5. Persistent Graves' patients showed less TCR diversity than newly diagnosed patients showed.

Noted time point: persistent/refractory GD, antithyroid drugs over 5 years with positive TRAb. Isolated PBMC RNA provided the starting material for the TCR library. Germline trimming cut 3 bases from V and 1 base from J; bases unmatched to any gene: 6. CDR3 size: 17 residues. CDR1 is GTSNPN, CDR2 SVGIG, per germline (reference sequence). The TCR sequence derives from a female donor with Graves disease. Sequenced material: peripheral blood mononuclear cells (PBMCs), taken when the disease was refractory, from a patient treated with antithyroid drugs. The J gene is TRBJ2-6, the V gene TRBV30; 10 bases match TRBD1. The CDR3 spells CAWSATGGVSGANVLTF. Written as DNA, the CDR3 is TGTGCCTGGAGCGCGACAGGGGGCGTATCTGGGGCCAACGTCCTGACTTTC.